This T cell receptor beta chain was identified during a study of CD8+CD57+ T cells in acquired aplastic anemia. Study-level information: DNA per sorted CD4+ or CD8+ sample ranged about 0.17 to 27.4 ug, averaging 3.2 ug.

Patients selected for sequencing had displayed CD8+CD57+ cell expansion by flow cytometry. As a group, the patients uniformly had severe acquired aplastic anemia. Blood sampling was performed on the patients, and none of them had received therapy by then. Template material for TCR beta VDJ and CDR3 profiling consisted of genomic DNA. TCRdb re-analysed the reads in MiXCR, keeping a single row per CDR3 protein. The sample carries around 130,000 distinct CDR3 sequences, about 50% recorded once. The CDR3 length is 13 residues. CDR1 is SEHNR, CDR2 FQNEAQ, per germline (reference sequence). The germline V and J ends were trimmed by 5 bases and 3 bases, with 7 bases remaining between them.

The chain uses TRBV7-9 and TRBJ2-2; D gene ambiguous. The source is a human donor with aplastic anemia. The specimen sequenced was sorted CD4+, CD8+, or CD8+CD57+ T cells (not recorded which) from PBMCs. The chain's CDR3 is CASSKSDTGELFF. DNA for the CDR3: TGTGCCAGCAGCAAGTCCGACACCGGGGAGCTGTTTTTT.